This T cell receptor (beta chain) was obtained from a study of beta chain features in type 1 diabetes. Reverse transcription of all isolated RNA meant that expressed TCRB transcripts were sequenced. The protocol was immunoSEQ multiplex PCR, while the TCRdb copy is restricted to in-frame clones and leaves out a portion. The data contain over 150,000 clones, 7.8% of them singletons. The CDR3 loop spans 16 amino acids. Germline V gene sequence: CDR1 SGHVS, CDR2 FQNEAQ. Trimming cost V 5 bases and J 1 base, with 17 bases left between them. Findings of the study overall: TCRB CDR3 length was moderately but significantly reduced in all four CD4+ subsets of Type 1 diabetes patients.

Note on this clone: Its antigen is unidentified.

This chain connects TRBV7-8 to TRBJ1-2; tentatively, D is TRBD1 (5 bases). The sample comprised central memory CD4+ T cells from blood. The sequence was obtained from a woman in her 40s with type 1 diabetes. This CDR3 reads CASSPGGGSINYGYTF. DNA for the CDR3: TGTGCCAGCAGCCCCGGCGGGGGATCTATTAACTATGGCTACACCTTC.